This entry lists 32 T cell receptor beta chains sequenced from one sample in a study of blood T cell repertoires in COVID-19. Measured with immunoSEQ multiplex PCR; TCRdb has only the in-frame clones, and not every one. The table includes 64,000 or so clones, approximately 78% detected once. The sample comprised peripheral blood. The source is a man aged 80 or over with acute or convalescent COVID-19.

In its sample, this clone was seen once. CDR3 in amino acids: CASSDRRADTQYF. The CDR3 DNA follows: TGTGCCAGCAGTGACAGGCGGGCAGATACGCAGTATTTT. The chain is built from TRBV2 and TRBJ2-3; a possible D gene is TRBD2 (5 bases). The CDR3 is 13 residues long. The V and J ends lost 3 bases and 4 bases respectively, with 8 bases between them. Germline CDR1 and CDR2: SNHLY and FYNNEI.

The chain is built from TRBV6-6 and TRBJ1-1, with D tentatively TRBD1 (6 bases). CDR3 length: 13 amino acids. CDR1 MNHNY and CDR2 SVGAGI come from the germline V gene (reference sequence). The V gene lost 8 bases and the J gene lost 5 bases, with 15 bases spanning the gap. The CDR3 nucleotides read TGTGCCAGCGACAAGCAGGGGATAACTGAAGCTTTCTTT. Translation gives CASDKQGITEAFF.

This sequence joins TRBV30 and TRBJ1-6; 7 bases fit TRBD1. Per the germline V gene, CDR1 is GTSNPN and CDR2 is SVGIG (reference sequence). Germline trimming cut 7 bases from V and 7 bases from J; bases unmatched to any gene: 7. The CDR3 covers 13 residues. In DNA form, the CDR3 reads TGTGCCTACAAACAGGGGAGGAATTCACCCCTCCACTTT. Protein sequence: CAYKQGRNSPLHF.

The chain links TRBV6-5 to TRBJ2-7; D unclear. CDR1 is MNHEY and CDR2 is SVGAGI in the germline V gene. The CDR3 spans 16 residues. Trimming removed 0 bases from V and 0 bases from J, with 12 bases in between. The CDR3 region is CASSYSARSSSYEQYF. The CDR3 DNA follows: TGTGCCAGCAGTTACTCGGCCCGGTCTAGCTCCTACGAGCAGTACTTC.

V and J are TRBV11-3 and TRBJ2-1; 9 nucleotides match TRBD2. From germline, CDR1 is SGHNT and CDR2 YENEEA. J gave up 2 bases and V 1 base, and 0 bases lay outside the gene matches. This CDR3 is 15 amino acids long. CDR3 bases: TGTGCCAGCAGCTTAGTAGCGGGAGCCTACAATGAGCAGTTCTTC. It encodes CASSLVAGAYNEQFF.

The CDR3 reads CASRLAGPNTGELFF. CDR3 coding DNA: TGCGCCAGCAGGTTAGCGGGGCCGAACACCGGGGAGCTGTTTTTT. The V and J genes are TRBV5-1 and TRBJ2-2; 8 bases are shared with TRBD2. The CDR3 totals 15 residues. Trimming removed 5 bases from V and 0 bases from J; junction bases left unmatched: 3. Germline V gene data show CDR1 as SGHRS and CDR2 as YFSETQ.

The chain uses TRBV28 and TRBJ1-5; TRBD1 agrees at 7 bases. The ends lost 6 bases at V and 4 bases at J; junction bases unmatched: 6. Germline CDR1 reads MDHEN; CDR2 reads SYDVKM. This CDR3 contains 14 residues. In DNA form, the CDR3 reads TGTGCCAGCAGAACCGGGACAGATAATCAGCCCCAGCATTTT. This gives the protein CASRTGTDNQPQHF.

The V and J genes are TRBV2 and TRBJ1-4; 7 bases fit TRBD1. From germline, CDR1 is SNHLY and CDR2 FYNNEI. V lost 4 bases to trimming and J lost 8 bases; unmatched junction nucleotides: 4. The CDR3 loop spans 13 amino acids. This CDR3 reads CASSAQGLEKLFF. Here the CDR3 DNA reads TGTGCCAGCAGTGCACAGGGGTTGGAAAAACTGTTTTTT.

The chain links TRBV4-1 to TRBJ1-2; D is ambiguous. This CDR3 region has 14 residues. CDR1 and CDR2 (germline): MGHRA, YSYEKL. Trimming removed 0 bases at V and 2 bases at J, with 7 bases between. CDR3 DNA: TGCGCCAGCAGCCAAGACGAGGGAAACTATGGCTACACCTTC. Its translation is CASSQDEGNYGYTF.

CDR3: CATSRGGLAALSQFF. The CDR3 DNA is TGTGCCACCAGCAGGGGAGGACTAGCGGCCTTGAGTCAGTTCTTC. This rearrangement joins TRBV15 to TRBJ2-1, with 10 bases matching TRBD2. CDR1 is LNHNV and CDR2 is YYDKDF in the germline V gene (reference sequence). The J segment lost 13 bases and the V segment lost 3 bases, leaving 12 bases of the junction unmatched. The CDR3 runs 15 residues.

The J gene is TRBJ1-2, the V gene TRBV5-4, with 7 bases fitting TRBD1. The junction had 7 bases not matched to a gene; V was cut back by 4 bases and J by 7 bases. The CDR3 totals 13 residues. Germline lookup yields CDR1 SGHNT and CDR2 YYREEE (reference sequence). The CDR3 DNA reads as TGTGCCAGCAGCCAAAGGGACAGCCCTGGCTACACCTTC. This encodes CASSQRDSPGYTF.

The sample holds one count of this clone. The CDR3 reads CASSATASTSRELFF. Written as DNA, the CDR3 is TGTGCCAGCAGTGCCACAGCCTCTACTTCCCGGGAGCTGTTTTTT. This chain joins TRBV2 and TRBJ2-2; D is uncertain. Germline loops: CDR1 SNHLY, CDR2 FYNNEI. CDR3 length equals 15 residues. V shed 4 bases and J shed 9 bases, with 18 bases lying between them.

V usage is TRBV19 and J usage is TRBJ2-2, with 8 bases identical to TRBD2. The CDR3 totals 16 residues. Germline trimming cut 7 bases from V and 6 bases from J; bases unmatched to any gene: 13. Looked up from germline, CDR1 is LNHDA and CDR2 is SQIVND (reference sequence). The CDR3 region is CASTTSGLGNPGELFF. The CDR3 DNA reads TGTGCCAGTACCACGTCGGGACTAGGAAATCCCGGGGAGCTGTTTTTT.

This clone was seen more than once but under ten times. The J gene is TRBJ1-1, the V gene TRBV2; maybe TRBD1 (5 bases). Trimming removed 1 base from V and 2 bases from J, with 11 bases in between. Per the germline V gene, CDR1 is SNHLY and CDR2 is FYNNEI. The CDR3 is made up of 15 amino acids. CDR3 nucleotide sequence: TGTGCCAGCAGTGAAGGGTTGGGGCGTAACACTGAAGCTTTCTTT. It translates to CASSEGLGRNTEAFF.

This sequence joins TRBV6-5 and TRBJ2-7, with D perhaps matching TRBD1 (5 bases). Germline assignment: CDR1 MNHEY and CDR2 SVGAGI. Trimming cost V 8 bases and J 2 bases, with 13 bases left between them. This CDR3 contains 13 residues. CDR3 coding DNA: TGTGCCAGCGAAACGACAGTCACCTACGAGCAGTACTTC. Protein sequence: CASETTVTYEQYF.

This clone was counted once. The chain employs TRBV10-3 and TRBJ2-7; 12 bases fit TRBD2. Losses at the gene ends were 4 bases for V and 3 bases for J; bases not matched to a gene: 4. Germline assignment: CDR1 ENHRY and CDR2 SYGVKD. The CDR3 runs 15 residues. The CDR3 spells CAISGLAGENYEQYF. The CDR3 region has the DNA TGTGCCATCAGTGGACTAGCGGGAGAAAACTACGAGCAGTACTTC.

The chain carries TRBV5-1 and TRBJ2-1; 7 positions agree with TRBD2. The CDR3 has 17 amino acids. Germline CDR1 and CDR2: SGHRS and YFSETQ. V lost 0 bases to trimming and J lost 0 bases; unmatched junction nucleotides: 6. CDR3 DNA sequence: TGCGCCAGCAGCTTGGCCGGCGGCGGGAGCTCCTACAATGAGCAGTTCTTC. Amino acid sequence: CASSLAGGGSSYNEQFF.

The chain couples TRBV6-4 to TRBJ1-2, with D tentatively TRBD1 (5 bases). The CDR3 is made up of 13 amino acids. The V and J ends lost 4 bases and 7 bases respectively, with 13 bases between them. CDR1 and CDR2 from the germline V gene are MRHNA and SNTAGT. The CDR3 DNA sequence: TGTGCCAGCAGTGTTCAGGGTGGTGGTGGCTACACCTTC. It specifies CASSVQGGGGYTF.

The table lists this clone with a count of one. The chain employs TRBV5-6 and TRBJ2-3, with TRBD2 matching 10 bases. This CDR3 comprises 15 residues. V shed 4 bases and J 5 bases; nucleotides not matched to a gene: 7. Germline loops: CDR1 SGHDT, CDR2 YYEEEE. The CDR3 sequence: CASSPSGREIDTQYF. CDR3 coding DNA: TGTGCCAGCAGCCCTAGCGGGAGAGAAATAGATACGCAGTATTTT.

This clone turned up a few times. This chain links TRBV14 with TRBJ2-5, with D perhaps TRBD2 (5 bases). This CDR3 contains 14 residues. The germline CDR1 and CDR2 sequences are SGHDN and FVKESK. Trimming stripped 0 bases from V and 5 bases from J, with 10 bases between. The CDR3 spells CASSQDTSPETQYF. CDR3 bases: TGTGCCAGCAGCCAAGATACTAGTCCCGAGACCCAGTACTTC.

This chain uses TRBV5-1 with TRBJ1-2, with 9 bases identical to TRBD1. Germline lookup yields CDR1 SGHRS and CDR2 YFSETQ. Trimming removed 4 bases from V and 6 bases from J; junction bases left unmatched: 4. The CDR3 is 13 residues long. In DNA form, the CDR3 reads TGCGCCAGCAGCCGGACAGGGGAAAATGGCTACACCTTC. This gives the protein CASSRTGENGYTF.

The chain carries TRBV11-1 and TRBJ2-3; the match to TRBD2 covers 10 bases. The CDR3 spans 16 residues. Trimming cost V 2 bases and J 4 bases; bases outside gene matches: 6. CDR1 is SGHAT and CDR2 is FQDESV in the germline V gene (reference sequence). The CDR3 loop reads CASSLRAGGGADTQYF. In DNA form, the CDR3 reads TGTGCCAGCAGCTTACGAGCGGGAGGGGGCGCAGATACGCAGTATTTT.

This chain joins TRBV7-8 and TRBJ2-1; TRBD1 matches 7 bases. V dropped 8 bases and J dropped 5; count of bases not matched to a gene: 12. The CDR3 has 15 amino acids. CDR1 is SGHVS, CDR2 FQNEAQ, per germline. In nucleotides, the CDR3 is TGTGCCAGCGGACTCGGGACAGAGAGGAACAATGAGCAGTTCTTC. Encoded protein: CASGLGTERNNEQFF.

A single count supports this clone. J is TRBJ1-2 and V is TRBV11-1; D unclear. The CDR3 length is 12 residues. The V and J ends lost 5 bases and 5 bases respectively, with 9 bases between them. Looked up from germline, CDR1 is SGHAT and CDR2 is FQDESV (reference sequence). CDR3 residues: CASSPGGYGYTF. The CDR3 DNA sequence: TGTGCCAGCAGCCCCGGCGGTTATGGCTACACCTTC.

This clone was detected only a few times. The chain employs TRBV25-1 and TRBJ2-7; 11 bases are shared with TRBD2. Per the germline V gene, CDR1 is MGHDK and CDR2 is SYGVNS. This CDR3 has 15 amino acids. Trimming removed 2 bases from V and 3 bases from J; junction bases left unmatched: 3. The CDR3 is CASSEPGTSGYEQYF. The CDR3 DNA is TGTGCCAGCAGTGAACCAGGGACTAGCGGCTACGAGCAGTACTTC.

The CDR3 protein is CATATSNYGYTF. As DNA, the CDR3 is TGTGCCACCGCCACATCGAACTATGGCTACACCTTC. The rearrangement uses TRBV11-2 and TRBJ1-2; D unclear. The V gene's germline CDR1 is SGHAT and CDR2 FQNNGV. The CDR3 spans 12 residues. Trimming cost V 10 bases and J 2 bases, with 11 bases left between them.

The V gene is TRBV5-5, the J gene TRBJ1-1; TRBD1 is a possible D gene (5 bases). CDR1 SGHKS and CDR2 YYEKEE come from the germline V gene (reference sequence). CDR3 size: 15 residues. Trimming pared 0 bases from V and 2 bases from J, leaving 11 bases between. CDR3 in amino acids: CASSLVAGSNTEAFF. The CDR3 nucleotides are TGTGCCAGCAGCTTGGTGGCAGGGTCCAACACTGAAGCTTTCTTT.

The rearrangement links TRBV4-1 to TRBJ2-1, with unresolved D. The V gene lost 4 bases and the J gene lost 0 bases, with 10 bases spanning the gap. The CDR3 is 15 residues long. The V gene's germline CDR1 is MGHRA and CDR2 YSYEKL. The CDR3 DNA is TGCGCCAGCAGCCTCACTGGAGACTCCTACAATGAGCAGTTCTTC. Its protein product is CASSLTGDSYNEQFF.

The gene calls are TRBV19 and TRBJ2-5; TRBD2 matches at 7 bases. Germline CDR1 reads LNHDA; CDR2 reads SQIVND (reference sequence). Unmatched junction bases numbered 11, after V lost 3 bases and J lost 1 base. The CDR3 has 17 amino acids. Here the CDR3 DNA reads TGTGCCAGTAGTATGGGGGGAGGCGGGGGATCCCAAGAGACCCAGTACTTC. It translates to CASSMGGGGGSQETQYF.

This clone was counted only a few times. The chain links TRBV7-9 to TRBJ2-5; weak D call: TRBD2 (5 bases). Germline values: CDR1 SEHNR, CDR2 FQNEAQ (reference sequence). The CDR3 length is 13 residues. V lost 4 bases to trimming and J lost 4 bases, with 10 bases between them. Here the CDR3 reads CASSYGNLETQYF. CDR3 DNA: TGTGCCAGCAGCTACGGGAACTTAGAGACCCAGTACTTC.

The rearrangement joins TRBV27 to TRBJ1-2; 9 positions match TRBD1. V was clipped by 6 bases and J by 8 bases; unmatched bases: 7. The CDR3 consists of 13 residues. The germline CDR1 and CDR2 sequences are MNHEY and SMNVEV (reference sequence). CDR3 sequence reads: CASRRTGESGYTF. The CDR3 coding sequence is TGTGCCAGCAGACGGACAGGGGAGAGCGGCTACACCTTC.

The chain joins TRBV9 to TRBJ2-1; possibly TRBD2 for D (5 bases). CDR3 length: 15 residues. Trimming stripped 0 bases from V and 2 bases from J, with 9 bases between. The germline V gene encodes CDR1 SGDLS and CDR2 YYNGEE. Written as DNA, the CDR3 is TGTGCCAGCAGCGTAGCGGGATCTACCTACAATGAGCAGTTCTTC. Encoded protein: CASSVAGSTYNEQFF.